This TCR beta chain stems from a study of blood T cell repertoires in COVID-19. Study overall: Sites across the United States, Italy and Spain contributed samples from acute and convalescent COVID-19. From T cells, B-cell-depleted T cells, or PBMCs came the material, which was cDNA or gDNA.

This CDR3 has 14 amino acids. Germline CDR1 is MNHEY and CDR2 is SVGAGI. The V segment lost 8 bases and the J segment 4 bases; nucleotides outside the gene matches: 4. Patients from Seattle were sampled longitudinally, starting during active infection. In the original processing: It was from reference gene primer amplification that nucleated cell counts were estimated. Generated by immunoSEQ multiplex PCR, the TCRdb table keeps only in-frame clones and is missing some. The V and J calls and clone size are taken from that table; D and trimming were inferred from the DNA. The sample shows 250,000 to 400,000 clones, about 90% of them seen only once.

V and J are TRBV6-5 and TRBJ1-5; 11 positions match TRBD1. The receptor was isolated from a woman aged 25 to 45 with COVID-19, enrolled during active disease. Sequenced: peripheral blood. The CDR3 loop reads CASQDRGLNQPQHF. For the CDR3, the DNA is TGTGCCAGCCAGGACAGGGGGCTTAATCAGCCCCAGCATTTT.